This entry lists 22 T cell receptor beta chains sequenced from one sample in a study of blood T cell repertoires in COVID-19. Assay: immunoSEQ multiplex PCR; the TCRdb copy retains only in-frame clones and omits some. Of 110,000 or so clones in the sample, over 80% were seen once. Specimen: peripheral blood. These receptors came from a woman in her forties or fifties with acute or convalescent COVID-19.

V usage is TRBV28 and J usage is TRBJ2-1; 9 bases line up with TRBD2. Germline assignment: CDR1 MDHEN and CDR2 SYDVKM. The CDR3 has 15 amino acids. With 2 bases clipped from V and 7 bases from J, the junction kept 6 bases outside the gene matches. CDR3 region: CASSLVGLALNEQFF. The CDR3 DNA sequence: TGTGCCAGCAGTTTAGTGGGACTAGCCTTAAATGAGCAGTTCTTC.

This CDR3 is CASNLQGADEQYF. As DNA, the CDR3 is TGTGCCAGCAATTTGCAGGGGGCCGACGAGCAGTACTTC. This chain connects TRBV6-5 to TRBJ2-7, with 8 positions matching TRBD1. V lost 7 bases, J lost 5 bases, and 7 bases stayed unmatched. Germline V gives CDR1 MNHEY, CDR2 SVGAGI. This CDR3 comprises 13 residues.

The chain combines TRBV2 with TRBJ2-1, with TRBD2 matching over 9 bases. CDR3 length equals 19 residues. Germline values: CDR1 SNHLY, CDR2 FYNNEI. V lost 3 bases, J lost 0 bases, and 12 bases stayed unmatched. CDR3 nucleotides: TGTGCCAGCAGTGATTTTGGAGCGGGGGGCAGTAGCTCCTACAATGAGCAGTTCTTC. This translates into CASSDFGAGGSSSYNEQFF.

The J gene is TRBJ2-5, the V gene TRBV20-1; D is undetermined. Germline V lookup: CDR1 DFQATT, CDR2 SNEGSKA (reference sequence). Trimming took off 3 bases at V and 5 bases at J, with 4 bases between the two ends. The CDR3 is made up of 10 amino acids. The CDR3 DNA reads TGCAGTGCTAGGGGCGAGACCCAGTACTTC. This gives the protein CSARGETQYF.

V usage is TRBV5-4 and J usage is TRBJ2-1; 8 positions agree with TRBD1. The V gene end was trimmed by 3 bases and the J gene end by 6 bases; junction bases not matched to a gene: 5. Germline CDR1 reads SGHNT; CDR2 reads YYREEE (reference sequence). The CDR3 is 14 amino acids. CDR3 nucleotide sequence: TGTGCCAGCAGCTCCCCAGGGGGCATCAATGAGCAGTTCTTC. Its protein product is CASSSPGGINEQFF.

The chain is built from TRBV2 and TRBJ1-3; D is unresolved. Trimming took 3 bases from V and 3 from J, leaving 12 bases between them. CDR1 and CDR2 (germline): SNHLY, FYNNEI. The CDR3 spans 15 residues. The CDR3 here is CASSDVHSFGNTIYF. The CDR3 DNA reads as TGTGCCAGCAGTGATGTCCACAGTTTTGGAAACACCATATATTTT.

This rearrangement joins TRBV24-1 to TRBJ2-3; 7 positions match TRBD2. The CDR3 is 16 amino acids. The V segment lost 1 base and the J segment 4 bases; nucleotides outside the gene matches: 7. Germline V lookup: CDR1 KGHDR, CDR2 SFDVKD. CDR3: CATSDLTGGGSDTQYF. CDR3 DNA: TGTGCCACCAGTGATTTAACGGGAGGAGGGTCAGATACGCAGTATTTT.

This clone appeared a single time. The chain employs TRBV19 and TRBJ1-5; TRBD1 is a possible D gene (6 bases). Germline-derived CDR1 and CDR2 are LNHDA and SQIVND (reference sequence). This CDR3 has 15 residues. V gave up 5 bases and J gave up 0 bases, with 11 bases separating them. The CDR3 DNA is TGTGCCAGTAGTCCCGGACAGCATAGCAATCAGCCCCAGCATTTT. Translation: CASSPGQHSNQPQHF.

The chain is built from TRBV24-1 and TRBJ2-3; D remains unclear. This CDR3 region has 13 residues. Germline V gene lookup returns CDR1 KGHDR and CDR2 SFDVKD. V lost 2 bases to trimming and J lost 4 bases, with 6 bases between them. The CDR3 reads CATSDYRADTQYF. The CDR3, as DNA: TGTGCCACCAGTGATTACCGGGCAGATACGCAGTATTTT.

This clone appeared once. The gene calls are TRBV19 and TRBJ2-1, with TRBD1 identical over 10 bases. From germline, CDR1 is LNHDA and CDR2 SQIVND (reference sequence). The CDR3 sequence is 14 residues long. V lost 5 bases, J lost 6 bases, and 4 bases stayed unmatched. Here the CDR3 reads CASSRQGAGNEQFF. CDR3 nucleotide sequence: TGTGCCAGTAGTCGACAGGGGGCCGGCAATGAGCAGTTCTTC.

J is TRBJ1-1 and V is TRBV7-9; TRBD1 matches 7 bases. The germline gives CDR1 SEHNR, CDR2 FQNEAQ (reference sequence). The CDR3 has 14 residues. With V trimmed by 6 bases and J by 4 bases, 8 bases remained unmatched. The CDR3: CASRSQGQGTEAFF. Here the CDR3 DNA reads TGTGCCAGCAGGTCACAGGGGCAGGGCACTGAAGCTTTCTTT.

The V call is TRBV7-3, the J call TRBJ1-1; TRBD1 matches 7 bases. J was trimmed by 1 base and V by 0 bases; bases with no gene match: 8. Germline V gene lookup returns CDR1 SGHTA and CDR2 FQGTGA. This CDR3 is 17 amino acids long. The CDR3 nucleotides read TGTGCCAGCAGCTTAACTTTTATGACAGGGTGGAACACTGAAGCTTTCTTT. Translating gives CASSLTFMTGWNTEAFF. Looking up the rest from reference TRBV7-3 and TRBJ1-1 gives the full variable domain: GAGVSQTPSNKVTEKGKYVELRCDPISGHTALYWYRQSLGQGPEFLIYFQGTGAADDSGLPNDRFFAVRPEGSVSTLKIQRTERGDSAVYLCASSLTFMTGWNTEAFFGQGTRLTVV.

This rearrangement joins TRBV4-3 to TRBJ1-5; no reliable D call. V shed 0 bases and J shed 9 bases, with 15 bases lying between them. The length of the CDR3 is 15 residues. From germline, CDR1 is LGHNA and CDR2 YSLEER. The CDR3 sequence is CASSQDTSTYGPQHF. CDR3 sequence (DNA): TGCGCCAGCAGCCAAGATACGTCCACCTATGGGCCCCAGCATTTT.

This chain joins TRBV7-9 and TRBJ1-5; no firm D call. The germline V gene has CDR1 SEHNR and CDR2 FQNEAQ (reference sequence). Trimming cost V 4 bases and J 6 bases, with 10 bases left between them. The CDR3 has 13 residues. This chain's CDR3 is CASSSGLGQPQHF. The CDR3 bases are TGTGCCAGCAGCTCGGGTTTAGGTCAGCCCCAGCATTTT.

This chain joins TRBV19 and TRBJ1-2; 8 bases are shared with TRBD1. CDR1 is LNHDA, CDR2 SQIVND, per germline (reference sequence). This CDR3 comprises 13 residues. Germline trimming cut 6 bases from V and 6 bases from J; bases unmatched to any gene: 6. The CDR3 region has the DNA TGTGCCAGTAGCTCGGACAGGGTAAATGGCTACACCTTC. It translates to CASSSDRVNGYTF.

V and J are TRBV2 and TRBJ1-5, with D uncertain. CDR3 length equals 14 residues. Per germline, CDR1 SNHLY and CDR2 FYNNEI. The ends were cut back, 6 bases at V and 7 bases at J, with 16 bases in the middle. For the CDR3, the DNA is TGTGCCAGCAGCGCCGGGAGGGCGGGACAGCCCCAGCATTTT. Its protein product is CASSAGRAGQPQHF.

This chain connects TRBV5-4 to TRBJ1-6; D possibly corresponds to TRBD1 (6 bases). With 3 bases removed from V and 7 bases from J, the gap between germline ends came to 23 bases. This CDR3 spans 18 amino acids. Germline lookup yields CDR1 SGHNT and CDR2 YYREEE (reference sequence). Written as DNA, the CDR3 is TGTGCCAGCAGCTCGGGTGGGGGCAACACCGTGAGGAATTCACCCCTCCACTTT. It encodes CASSSGGGNTVRNSPLHF.

The chain combines TRBV7-9 with TRBJ2-5; 8 nucleotides match TRBD1. There are 15 residues in the CDR3. Trimming removed 4 bases from V and 1 base from J; junction bases left unmatched: 5. Looked up from germline, CDR1 is SEHNR and CDR2 is FQNEAQ (reference sequence). The chain's CDR3 is CASSSQGDFQETQYF. CDR3 nucleotide sequence: TGTGCCAGCAGCTCACAGGGGGACTTCCAAGAGACCCAGTACTTC.

CDR3 sequence: CASSLDGGTEAFF. The CDR3 nucleotides read TGTGCCAGCAGCTTGGACGGGGGCACTGAAGCTTTCTTT. This rearrangement joins TRBV5-6 to TRBJ1-1; tentatively, D is TRBD1 (5 bases). The CDR3 loop spans 13 amino acids. V dropped 0 bases and J dropped 4 bases, with 7 bases sitting between them. Germline values: CDR1 SGHDT, CDR2 YYEEEE.

The gene calls are TRBV6-5 and TRBJ1-2; no definite D call. The V gene lost 5 bases and the J gene lost 2 bases, with 9 bases spanning the gap. This CDR3 has 13 amino acids. CDR1 is MNHEY and CDR2 is SVGAGI in the germline V gene. The chain's CDR3 is CASSQHLNYGYTF. DNA for the CDR3: TGTGCCAGCAGTCAACACCTGAACTATGGCTACACCTTC.

The gene calls are TRBV18 and TRBJ1-6; 7 nucleotides align to TRBD1. Trimming at V came to 3 bases and at J to 7 bases, leaving 6 bases not matched to a gene. This CDR3 has 15 amino acids. Germline assignment: CDR1 KGHSH and CDR2 LQKENI. The CDR3 reads CASSPRTGPNSPLHF. The CDR3 region has the DNA TGTGCCAGCTCACCTCGGACAGGTCCGAATTCACCCCTCCACTTT.

The chain carries TRBV19 and TRBJ1-2; perhaps TRBD1 as D (6 bases). Trimming cost V 2 bases and J 4 bases, with 14 bases left between them. The CDR3 is 15 amino acids. Germline assignment: CDR1 LNHDA and CDR2 SQIVND (reference sequence). CDR3: CASSILQGMGYGYTF. As DNA, the CDR3 is TGTGCCAGTAGTATATTACAGGGAATGGGCTATGGCTACACCTTC.